A selection of T cell receptor beta chains follows, all from one sample in a study of blood T cell repertoires in COVID-19. The repertoire was sequenced with immunoSEQ multiplex PCR; TCRdb's copy has only in-frame clones and lacks some. The data contain roughly 350,000 clones, approximately 91% of them singletons. Input material: peripheral blood. Receptors originate from a woman aged 70-85 years with COVID-19, enrolled during active disease. Each CDR3 is given with its conserved first and last residue. D genes are given only for firm matches. The size entry is marked missing in some rows and otherwise reads once, few, many or a size class.

-,TRBJ2-5,TRBV6-6,TRBD1,CASSYGQGARGETQYF,TGTGCCAGCAGTTACGGACAGGGGGCGCGGGGAGAGACCCAGTACTTC
-,TRBJ1-2,TRBV7-8,TRBD1,CASSPGQEIYGYTF,TGTGCCAGCAGCCCAGGACAGGAAATCTATGGCTACACCTTC
-,TRBJ1-2,TRBV19,-,CASSIGDRNNYGYTF,TGTGCCAGTAGTATAGGAGACAGAAATAACTATGGCTACACCTTC
-,TRBJ1-2,TRBV29-1,TRBD1,CSATGTGLYGYTF,TGCAGCGCTACCGGGACAGGGCTCTATGGCTACACCTTC
-,TRBJ1-5,TRBV24-1,-,CATSDLGGDQPQHF,TGTGCCACCAGTGATTTGGGGGGGGATCAGCCCCAGCATTTT
few,TRBJ1-1,TRBV5-1,-,CASSGRVGGMNTEAFF,TGCGCCAGCAGCGGACGGGTCGGAGGGATGAACACTGAAGCTTTCTTT
-,TRBJ2-3,TRBV3-1/TRBV3-2,TRBD2,CASSQDLAGGYTDTQYF,TGTGCCAGCAGCCAAGACCTAGCGGGGGGGTACACAGATACGCAGTATTTT
-,TRBJ1-1,TRBV28,TRBD1,CASSSQGALNTEAFF,TGTGCCAGCAGTTCCCAGGGGGCCCTGAACACTGAAGCTTTCTTT
-,TRBJ1-2,TRBV2,-,CASSDDSFYGYTF,TGTGCCAGCAGTGATGACAGCTTCTATGGCTACACCTTC
-,TRBJ1-1,TRBV7-2,-,CASSPVINTEAFF,TGTGCCAGCAGCCCTGTTATAAACACTGAAGCTTTCTTT
-,TRBJ2-7,TRBV5-1,TRBD1,CASSLGWTGSDEQYF,TGCGCCAGCAGCTTGGGATGGACAGGGTCCGACGAGCAGTACTTC
-,TRBJ1-1,TRBV12-3/TRBV12-4,-,CASSPNRNTEAFF,TGTGCCAGCAGTCCTAACAGAAACACTGAAGCTTTCTTT
once,TRBJ2-7,TRBV7-9,-,CASSKGSRLEDEQYF,TGTGCCAGCAGCAAAGGTAGTCGGCTCGAGGACGAGCAGTACTTC
few,TRBJ1-2,TRBV30,TRBD1,CAWSVEQGLGYTF,TGTGCCTGGAGTGTGGAACAGGGGCTTGGCTACACCTTC
few,TRBJ1-1,TRBV29-1,-,CSVEDPMNTEAFF,TGCAGCGTTGAAGATCCTATGAACACTGAAGCTTTCTTT
-,TRBJ1-3,TRBV4-3,TRBD1,CASSLRQGASGNTIYF,TGCGCCAGCAGCCTTAGACAGGGGGCATCTGGAAACACCATATATTTT
-,TRBJ2-5,TRBV18,TRBD1,CASSLRQGPETQYF,TGTGCCAGCTCATTACGACAGGGCCCAGAGACCCAGTACTTC
once,TRBJ2-2,TRBV5-6,TRBD2,CASRVGGAVTGELFF,TGTGCCAGCAGGGTCGGGGGGGCCGTAACCGGGGAGCTGTTTTTT
-,TRBJ1-6,TRBV27,TRBD1,CASSLGTGANSPLHF,TGTGCCAGCAGTTTAGGGACAGGGGCAAATTCACCCCTCCACTTT
-,TRBJ2-5,TRBV19,TRBD2,CASSIERGGLETQYF,TGTGCCAGTAGTATAGAGCGGGGGGGCCTAGAGACCCAGTACTTC
once,TRBJ2-1,TRBV12-5,-,CASGLGPTNYNEQFF,TGTGCTAGTGGTTTGGGACCTACTAACTACAATGAGCAGTTCTTC
once,TRBJ1-2,TRBV5-1,TRBD1,CASSLSSGGNYGYTF,TGCGCCAGCAGCTTGAGTTCAGGGGGGAACTATGGCTACACCTTC
-,TRBJ2-7,TRBV19,-,CASSTGWSSYEQYF,TGTGCCAGTAGTACGGGGTGGAGCTCCTACGAGCAGTACTTC
-,TRBJ1-4,TRBV19,TRBD1,CASSLLPGQGNEKLFF,TGTGCCAGTAGTCTCCTCCCGGGACAGGGGAATGAAAAACTGTTTTTT
-,TRBJ2-5,TRBV10-3,TRBD1,CAISEGTGGKETQYF,TGTGCCATCAGCGAGGGGACAGGGGGCAAAGAGACCCAGTACTTC
-,TRBJ1-1,TRBV18,TRBD1,CASSSGQGNTEAFF,TGTGCCAGCTCATCGGGACAGGGGAACACTGAAGCTTTCTTT
-,TRBJ2-7,TRBV13,TRBD2,CASSSGGPNEQYF,TGTGCCAGCAGCTCGGGGGGGCCGAACGAGCAGTACTTC